This T cell receptor (beta chain) is drawn from a study of cytomegalovirus exposure and HLA in healthy donors (dated by TCRdb to 2016 to 2017). Notes on the research overall: An earlier analysis of approximately 590 of the donors reported approximately 300 Gb of sequence data and 117 million unique TCR beta sequences from about 179 million T cells. HLA typing included class I and class II loci at four-digit resolution. The T cell repertoires of about 700 subjects were profiled by immunosequencing and related to cytomegalovirus serostatus. To predict cytomegalovirus infection status, the study brought together high-throughput TCR immunosequencing, statistical association of individual TCRs with disease status, and machine learning. All discovery cohort repertoires had been generated on a single sequencing platform. Typing coverage varied by locus: roughly 629-640 donors for A, B, C, DRB1 and DQB1; 500 to 550 for DQA1; approximately 610 for DPA1; about 450 for DPB1. A later genetic analysis used genome-wide SNP genotypes for about three fifths of the 666 donors, treating that subset as a discovery cohort. Of the approximately 400 genotyped donors, more than 75% were placed in the genetic ancestry cluster associated with self-reported Caucasian donors. Donor age, sex, ethnicity and CMV serostatus were compiled together with the repertoire data. To decide whether each TCR beta V gene segment behaved as functional or pseudogenic, an earlier analysis of 587 of the donors relied on high-throughput TCR beta sequencing. The later analysis used no new phenotypic data to find candidate immune exposures, relying instead on TCR beta sequences and their occurrence across donors. A separate validation cohort of 100 to 150 different subjects was used in addition to the approximately 700-subject first cohort. Among roughly 400 genotyped donors of the cohort, an average of approximately 220,000 unique TCR beta nucleotide sequences was sequenced per donor, of which about 18% were non-productive. The study was designed to test whether signatures of past pathogen exposure could be identified by cataloging public T cell receptors. An early release that covered 500 to 800 HLA-typed donors contained approximately 300 gigabases of sequencing data and around 80 million unique TCR sequences. A handful of DR-DQ haplotypes were treated as single units for association and clustering because of strong linkage in the cohort. A later analysis re-analyzed previously published TCR beta repertoires from 500 to 700 donors and added high-resolution HLA genotyping to study TCR occurrence patterns. Broader findings and caveats from the paper: Because HLA typing was missing for some donors at each locus, association tests included only the typed subset. In this cohort, only TCR beta chains were sequenced, and detectable features were limited by the absence of alpha or paired-chain data. Across donors, most TCR sequences were observed very rarely, whereas some public TCRs were present in many individuals. The sequencing pipeline was judged likely to have produced a cluster of highly shared sequence variants as a technical artifact. The authors suggested that the approach could potentially be generalized to other disease states and immunological phenotypes. In a later analysis, the rate of TCR association differed among HLA loci, with DRB1 alleles having the most associated TCRs and HLA-C alleles having the fewest. At a false discovery rate of 0.05, a later analysis linked around 15,000 TCR beta sequences to specific HLA alleles. Several of the top co-occurrence clusters appeared to be linked to parvovirus B19, influenza, CMV and Epstein-Barr virus, according to a later analysis. Linkage disequilibrium might explain the correlated functional status among segregating V segments, but an unknown experimental factor could not be excluded. The classifier was reported to diagnose cytomegalovirus status with high specificity and sensitivity in both the original cohort and the validation cohort. A later genetic analysis reported fewer N-insertions in productive TCRs among donors in an Asian-associated ancestry cluster than the roughly 670-donor mean. The only immune exposure information available for the cohort was CMV serostatus. Seventeen rarely observed V segments, including chromosome 9 orphons, were excluded from the earlier analysis of approximately 600 of the donors because counts were too low. In vitro tests confirmed that a few of the cytomegalovirus-associated TCR beta chains recognize cytomegalovirus antigens. V-gene and J-gene trimming of TCR beta chains was associated with a missense DCLRE1C variant in a later genetic analysis, and the association was replicated in an independent cohort. According to a later analysis, most CMV-associated TCR beta chains appeared to be HLA-restricted, and the HLA associations seemed to be driven largely by CMV exposure. In the study, 150 to 200 TCR beta chains were listed as associated with cytomegalovirus. A later analysis found that HLA-associated TCR beta chains were more clonally expanded and had lower generation probabilities than equally common non-associated chains. Some IMGT-functional V segments, including TRBV6-2 and TRBV6-3, could not be told apart with the 87-base-pair reads, so those segments were excluded. A further reported finding was that TCR beta sequences accurately predicted the HLA-A and HLA-B alleles for most subjects in the first cohort. The presence/absence analyses assumed that sequencing depth was roughly uniform across donors, and that assumption may not be true. An earlier analysis of roughly 570 of the donors showed that most TCR beta V segments appeared in productive rearrangements either about 87% or about 30% of the time, which broadly matched IMGT annotations. When HLA alleles, especially DR and DQ, strongly co-occurred, TCR associations were difficult to assign to individual alleles.

Worth noting for this clone: Its antigen specificity is not known.

Per the germline V gene (reference sequence), SSHAT is the CDR1 and FNYEAQ is the CDR2. The CDR3 sequence holds 15 residues, the cysteine and phenylalanine included. The DNA shown is the 45-base CDR3, in frame from base 1. Germline trimming: 1 base from V, 4 bases from J; junction bases outside gene matches: 3. Library preparation used the immunoSEQ multiplex PCR assay. For the multiplex PCR, a mixture combining 60 forward primers for TCR Vbeta segments and 13 reverse primers for TCR Jbeta segments was used. The CDR3 region of rearranged TCR beta genes was amplified from genomic DNA with a multiplex PCR assay. The amplified TCR beta libraries were sequenced on the Illumina HiSeq System as 87-base-pair reads. As for the authors' bioinformatics: Across the 700 or so repertoires, a later analysis counted tens of millions of unique TCR beta chains, some 11 million of which were shared by at least two donors. To remove PCR and sequencing errors, raw reads were error-corrected and collapsed into unique sequences using a nearest-neighbor algorithm that merged closely related sequences. To assign V, D and J gene segments, CDR3 sequences were aligned to IMGT reference sequences. For a sequence to be retained, a match of at least six nucleotides to both a V gene segment and a J gene segment was required. Rearrangements were called productive when the CDR3 lacked stop codons and stayed in frame with V and J; all others were non-productive. Following IMGT convention, CDR3 was defined as the stretch from the second conserved V-encoded cysteine to the conserved J-encoded phenylalanine. Sequences without an unambiguous match to a single V gene segment were excluded from the earlier analysis of over 500 of the donors. An earlier analysis of 500 to 700 of the donors classified V segments as functional when productive rearrangements were above 56.7% and as segregating when the standard deviation between donors was above 5%. A statistical classification framework was developed to diagnose cytomegalovirus status using the catalog of TCR beta chain sequences. V and J gene assignment, in a later analysis, came from comparing TCR nucleotide sequences with IMGT/GENE-DB human TR gene sequences. Using the TCRdist pipeline, a later analysis assigned CDR3 sequences along with most-parsimonious VDJ recombination scenarios. A later analysis defined each TCR beta chain by its CDR3 amino acid sequence plus V-gene family, and excluded reads lacking a unique V-gene family. As a way to deal with suspected cross-contamination and a sequencing artifact, a later analysis dropped approximately 590 nucleotide sequences that were highly shared and had low generation probability. A later analysis calculated a clonal expansion index for each public chain from normalized within-repertoire ranks of inferred template counts. In a later analysis, generation probabilities were computed with a VDJ recombination model fitted to out-of-frame rearrangements, and the resulting probabilities were checked against IGoR. In a later analysis, hypergeometric tests were used to score TCR-TCR, TCR-HLA and TCR-CMV co-occurrence, with a repertoire-size bias correction applied to TCR pairs. In a later analysis, false discovery rates were estimated by permuting HLA or CMV assignments 20 times. A later analysis grouped co-occurring TCRs with DBSCAN, adding TCRdist sequence similarity when clustering within HLA-allele-positive subsets. Co-occurrence clustering excluded repertoires with fewer than 30,000 or more than 120,000 public chains, plus five with anomalous nucleotide sharing. In its TCRdb copy, this immuneACCESS table keeps in-frame sequences only and misses some clones. Where compared with another copy, unresolved V genes explain less than half of these, and the others have no known cause. Clone size and V and J calls were adopted from that table, with D and trimming inferred from the DNA. The table held for this sample gives about 88,000 clones. Jointly, the top ten make up roughly 6% of the sample.

The cohort comprised several hundred healthy bone marrow donors. At the time of sampling, all cohort members were nominally healthy, though unrecorded immune exposures were likely present. The donor was CMV seropositive and belonged to the group of about 290 seropositive cohort members. A peripheral blood sample was provided by each donor, and peripheral blood mononuclear cells were used for TCR beta sequencing. Genomic DNA extraction from the blood cell samples was performed with the Qiagen DNeasy Blood Extraction Kit. The sequence was collected from a girl between 5 and 17 years old in good health and CMV-seropositive. The chain joins TRBV7-7 to TRBJ2-3; 9 junctional bases match TRBD2. Sequencing was performed on PBMCs. The bases read TGTGCCAGCAGCTTAGGTAGCGGGGGCGCAGATACGCAGTATTTT. It translates to CASSLGSGGADTQYF.